The rows below give T cell receptor beta chains drawn from one sample of a study of vaccination and CD4 T cells after COVID-19. TCRdb ran MiXCR on the PCR reads and lists one entry per CDR3 protein. This repertoire shows some 11,000 distinct CDR3 sequences, about 34% found once; its top ten account for more than 11%. For these TCRs, the target antigens are not known. Sequenced sample: CD4+ T cells from blood, cultured in vitro. The receptors originated from a human donor in good health. The CDR3 runs from the conserved cysteine through the conserved F or W. The order of the fields is V gene, D gene, J gene, clone size, CDR3 protein, CDR3 DNA. D genes are given only for firm matches. Clone size appears in some rows only: once, few, many, or a class for an expanded clone.

TRBV24-1	-	TRBJ2-1	-	CATSDFPPGNEQFF	TGTGCCACCAGTGATTTCCCCCCGGGGAATGAGCAGTTCTTC
TRBV2	TRBD1	TRBJ2-6	few	CATFPGQQVSGANVLTF	TGTGCCACCTTCCCGGGACAGCAAGTGTCTGGGGCCAACGTCCTGACTTTC
TRBV7-2	-	TRBJ1-5	few	CASSLITGRNQPQHF	TGTGCCAGCAGCCTCATAACAGGGAGGAATCAGCCCCAGCATTTT
TRBV11-3	-	TRBJ2-5	few	CASSRDSQETQYF	TGTGCCAGCAGCCGAGACAGCCAAGAGACCCAGTACTTC
TRBV5-4	TRBD1	TRBJ2-5	-	CASSFGPDRAQETQYF	TGTGCCAGCAGCTTCGGCCCGGACAGGGCCCAAGAGACCCAGTACTTC
TRBV6-1	-	TRBJ2-7	few	CASSAPVEQYF	TGTGCCAGCAGTGCCCCCGTGGAGCAGTACTTC
TRBV25-1	TRBD1	TRBJ1-6	few	CASSELDRPNSPLHF	TGTGCCAGCAGTGAATTGGACAGGCCAAATTCACCCCTCCACTTT
TRBV28	-	TRBJ1-5	few	CASIAGGGGNQPQHF	TGTGCCAGCATCGCGGGGGGCGGGGGCAATCAGCCCCAGCATTTT
TRBV5-8	TRBD1	TRBJ2-6	-	CASSADRSSSGANVLTF	TGTGCCAGCAGCGCGGACAGGTCCAGCTCTGGGGCCAACGTCCTGACTTTC
TRBV20-1	-	TRBJ2-3	-	CSARVVADKAQYF	TGCAGTGCTAGAGTCGTAGCGGATAAGGCGCAGTATTTT
TRBV20-1	-	TRBJ2-1	few	CSARTASSYNEQFF	TGCAGTGCGCGGACTGCCAGCTCCTACAATGAGCAGTTCTTC
TRBV28	TRBD1	TRBJ1-5	-	CASSLGTGNQPQHF	TGTGCCAGCAGTCTTGGGACAGGCAATCAGCCCCAGCATTTT
TRBV29-1	-	TRBJ1-2	-	CSVDLGRRYTF	TGCAGCGTTGATTTGGGCAGGCGCTACACCTTC
TRBV7-2	TRBD2	TRBJ2-7	-	CASSSGTSGLAYEQYF	TGTGCCAGCAGCTCTGGGACTAGCGGCTTAGCCTACGAGCAGTACTTC
TRBV20-1	-	TRBJ2-3	-	CSARDLRLSTDTQYF	TGCAGTGCTAGAGATCTAAGACTGAGCACAGATACGCAGTATTTT
TRBV4-2	-	TRBJ2-3	-	CASSQWGDSDTQYF	TGTGCCAGCAGCCAATGGGGGGACTCAGATACGCAGTATTTT
TRBV18	TRBD1	TRBJ1-6	-	CASQTGAKESPLHF	TGTGCCAGCCAGACAGGGGCAAAGGAATCACCCCTCCACTTT
TRBV24-1	TRBD2	TRBJ2-7	-	CATSPGRGLAAFSYEQYF	TGTGCCACCAGTCCCGGCAGAGGACTAGCGGCCTTCTCCTACGAGCAGTACTTC
TRBV15	TRBD2	TRBJ2-3	few	CATSRVLSGMLTDTQYF	TGTGCCACCAGCAGAGTTCTTAGCGGGATGCTGACAGATACGCAGTATTTT
TRBV2	-	TRBJ2-2	-	CASRIRAGLVTGELFF	TGTGCCAGCAGGATACGGGCCGGCCTGGTAACCGGGGAGCTGTTTTTT
TRBV7-2	TRBD2	TRBJ2-3	medium-sized	CASSLAGGPTDTQYF	TGTGCCAGCAGCTTAGCGGGAGGGCCCACAGATACGCAGTATTTT
TRBV7-9	-	TRBJ1-1	-	CASSSGGLTEAFF	TGTGCCAGCAGCTCTGGAGGTTTGACTGAAGCTTTCTTT
TRBV6-1	-	TRBJ2-6	-	CASSPREGFGGGANVLTF	TGTGCCAGCAGTCCTAGGGAAGGCTTTGGGGGGGGGGCCAACGTCCTGACTTTC
TRBV20-1	TRBD2	TRBJ2-2	few	CSAPTSEVLELFF	TGCAGTGCCCCGACTAGCGAAGTTCTAGAGCTGTTTTTT